A single sample is the source of the 16 T cell receptor beta chains below, sequenced in a study of cytomegalovirus exposure and HLA in healthy donors. The assay was immunoSEQ multiplex PCR, and TCRdb's table has in-frame clones only and misses some. The profile shows tens of thousands of clones, 85% of them singletons. Sequencing was carried out using PBMCs. These receptors were collected from a man aged 25 to 40 in good health and CMV-seronegative.

This chain connects TRBV27 to TRBJ1-1, with D possibly being TRBD1 (6 bases). The CDR3 runs to 11 residues. Germline assignment: CDR1 MNHEY and CDR2 SMNVEV (reference sequence). Deletions cut 4 bases from V and 11 bases from J, with 11 bases between. The CDR3 DNA follows: TGTGCCAGCAGTTCGGGGGGCCGCGCTTTCTTT. Translation gives CASSSGGRAFF.

This clone appeared once. The chain recombines TRBV11-2 with TRBJ1-1; D gene ambiguous. Germline V CDR1 and CDR2: SGHAT, FQNNGV. CDR3 length equals 12 residues. The ends were cut back, 4 bases at V and 10 bases at J, with 13 bases in the middle. The CDR3 DNA is TGTGCCAGCAGCTCCCTGCGGGGTGTAGCTTTCTTT. Protein product: CASSSLRGVAFF.

CDR3 residues: CASSLTTTGDEKLFF. The CDR3 DNA follows: TGTGCCAGCAGTTTAACGACGACGGGGGATGAAAAACTGTTTTTT. This rearrangement joins TRBV28 to TRBJ1-4, with D possibly being TRBD1 (5 bases). The CDR3 length is 15 residues. Germline V gene sequence: CDR1 MDHEN, CDR2 SYDVKM. V dropped 2 bases and J dropped 6 bases, with 13 bases sitting between them.

This chain joins TRBV28 and TRBJ1-2, with D maybe TRBD1 (6 bases). Trimming shortened V by 5 bases and J by 2 bases, and 15 bases separated the two germline ends. The germline V gene encodes CDR1 MDHEN and CDR2 SYDVKM. There are 15 residues in the CDR3. The CDR3 DNA reads as TGTGCCAGCAGTGTCGAACCACAGGGCAACTATGGCTACACCTTC. Translated: CASSVEPQGNYGYTF.

V and J are TRBV19 and TRBJ2-3; 7 positions agree with TRBD1. Germline values: CDR1 LNHDA, CDR2 SQIVND (reference sequence). Trimming took 8 bases from V and 4 from J; bases not matched to a gene: 3. The CDR3 has 12 residues. For the CDR3, the DNA is TGTGCCAGTGGGACAGTGTCAGATACGCAGTATTTT. Its protein is CASGTVSDTQYF. Based on the CDR3 plus reference TRBV19 and TRBJ2-3, the full variable domain is DGGITQSPKYLFRKEGQNVTLSCEQNLNHDAMYWYRQDPGQGLRLIYYSQIVNDFQKGDIAEGYSVSREKKESFPLTVTSAQKNPTAFYLCASGTVSDTQYFGPGTRLTVL.

The chain recombines TRBV28 with TRBJ1-2; 7 bases match TRBD1. Losses at the gene ends were 11 bases for V and 4 bases for J; bases not matched to a gene: 13. CDR1 and CDR2 (germline): MDHEN, SYDVKM. CDR3 length equals 14 residues. CDR3 nucleotide sequence: TGTGCCGCCAACCTCCGACAGGGCTCCTATGGCTACACCTTC. Protein sequence: CAANLRQGSYGYTF.

The chain links TRBV5-8 to TRBJ1-3; tentative D call: TRBD1 (5 bases). The germline gives CDR1 SGHTS, CDR2 YDEGEE. This CDR3 is built from 13 residues. The ends were cut back, 6 bases at V and 4 bases at J, with 11 bases in the middle. The CDR3 DNA follows: TGTGCCAGCAACCGTCGGGGGGGAAACACCATATATTTT. Encoded protein: CASNRRGGNTIYF.

The J gene is TRBJ2-1, the V gene TRBV5-8; TRBD2 matches at 9 bases. The V segment lost 6 bases and the J segment 2 bases; nucleotides outside the gene matches: 6. Per germline, CDR1 SGHTS and CDR2 YDEGEE. The CDR3 runs 15 residues. DNA of the CDR3: TGTGCCAGCACCGTTAGCGGGAGTACCTACAATGAGCAGTTCTTC. This codes for CASTVSGSTYNEQFF.

The chain combines TRBV19 with TRBJ2-5; 9 bases align to TRBD2. Per the germline V gene, CDR1 is LNHDA and CDR2 is SQIVND (reference sequence). The CDR3 is 15 residues long. The J segment lost 2 bases and the V segment lost 4 bases, leaving 5 bases of the junction unmatched. CDR3 protein: CASSKRGAWQETQYF. The CDR3 DNA reads as TGTGCCAGTAGTAAGCGGGGGGCGTGGCAAGAGACCCAGTACTTC.

The chain links TRBV28 to TRBJ1-1; no firm D call. The CDR3 is 13 residues long. The V end lost 6 bases, the J end lost 0 bases, and 8 bases lay between the germline ends. In germline, CDR1 is MDHEN, CDR2 SYDVKM. This chain's CDR3 is CASREAMNTEAFF. As DNA, the CDR3 is TGTGCCAGCAGGGAGGCGATGAACACTGAAGCTTTCTTT.

In its sample, this clone was seen many times. The CDR3 nucleotides are TGTGCCAGCAGTTTATCGGGGGACAACAATCAGCCCCAGCATTTT. Translating gives CASSLSGDNNQPQHF. The J gene is TRBJ1-5, the V gene TRBV27, with D perhaps TRBD1 (6 bases). Trimming took 0 bases from V and 3 from J, leaving 9 bases between them. This CDR3 comprises 15 residues. The germline CDR1 and CDR2 sequences are MNHEY and SMNVEV (reference sequence).

The rearrangement uses TRBV27 and TRBJ2-1; 8 bases are shared with TRBD2. Looked up from germline, CDR1 is MNHEY and CDR2 is SMNVEV (reference sequence). V lost 5 bases to trimming and J lost 10 bases; unmatched junction nucleotides: 13. This CDR3 contains 15 residues. CDR3 in amino acids: CASSPRRLAGSEQFF. CDR3 coding DNA: TGTGCCAGCAGTCCCCGCCGGCTAGCGGGTTCCGAGCAGTTCTTC.

This rearrangement joins TRBV7-9 to TRBJ1-2; unclear D gene. CDR3 size: 12 residues. Trimming pared 5 bases from V and 5 bases from J, leaving 9 bases between. Germline-derived CDR1 and CDR2 are SEHNR and FQNEAQ (reference sequence). The CDR3 sequence is CASSHPRYGYTF. The CDR3 nucleotides read TGTGCCAGCAGCCACCCCCGGTATGGCTACACCTTC. The full variable domain, rest sourced from reference TRBV7-9 and TRBJ1-2, is DTGVSQNPRHKITKRGQNVTFRCDPISEHNRLYWYRQTLGQGPEFLTYFQNEAQLEKSRLLSDRFSAERPKGSFSTLEIQRTEQGDSAMYLCASSHPRYGYTFGSGTRLTVV.

The rearrangement joins TRBV6-5 to TRBJ2-1; 12 bases line up with TRBD2. With V trimmed by 7 bases and J by 8 bases, 9 bases remained unmatched. CDR1 and CDR2 from the germline V gene are MNHEY and SVGAGI. This CDR3 has 15 residues. CDR3 sequence (DNA): TGTGCCAGCACCCGGACTAGCGGGAAAGTCGATGAGCAGTTCTTC. Residues: CASTRTSGKVDEQFF.

V usage is TRBV4-3 and J usage is TRBJ1-3; D is perhaps TRBD1 (5 bases). CDR3 length: 15 residues. V was cut by 1 base and J by 2 bases, with 9 bases left in between. The germline gives CDR1 LGHNA, CDR2 YSLEER. The CDR3 DNA is TGCGCCAGCAGCCAAGGCGGGACTACTGGAAACACCATATATTTT. As protein: CASSQGGTTGNTIYF.

This chain joins TRBV5-1 and TRBJ2-3; 11 bases map to TRBD2. The CDR3 sequence is 16 residues long. V lost 4 bases and J lost 0; bases outside the gene matches: 4. From germline, CDR1 is SGHRS and CDR2 YFSETQ. CDR3 sequence: CASSLTSGTSTDTQYF. In DNA, the CDR3 is TGCGCCAGCAGCCTGACTAGCGGGACGAGCACAGATACGCAGTATTTT.